Listed here is a single TCR beta chain. Trimming pared 5 bases from V and 0 bases from J, leaving 17 bases between. The germline CDR1 and CDR2 sequences are MDHEN and SYDVKM. The CDR3 totals 17 residues. Assay: immunoSEQ multiplex PCR; the TCRdb copy retains only in-frame clones and omits some. The sample lists 170,000 or so clones, roughly 90% seen once, with roughly 2.5% in the top ten. These data belong to a study of T cell responses to AZD1222 COVID-19 vaccine. The chain combines TRBV28 with TRBJ2-1; no definite D call. The sequencing used peripheral blood, collected on day 0 of AZD1222 vaccination. The receptor's source is an adult in good health. The CDR3 sequence is CASSASIPLSSYNEQFF. In nucleotides, the CDR3 is TGTGCCAGCAGTGCCTCTATCCCTCTTAGCTCCTACAATGAGCAGTTCTTC.